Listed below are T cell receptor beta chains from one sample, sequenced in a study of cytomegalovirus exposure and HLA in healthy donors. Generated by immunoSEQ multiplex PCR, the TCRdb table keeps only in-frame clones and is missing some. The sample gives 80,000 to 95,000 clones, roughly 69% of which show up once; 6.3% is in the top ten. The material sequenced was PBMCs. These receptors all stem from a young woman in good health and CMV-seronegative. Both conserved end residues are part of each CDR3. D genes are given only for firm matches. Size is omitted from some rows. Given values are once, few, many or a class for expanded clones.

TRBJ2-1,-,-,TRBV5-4,CASSLQGHNEQFF,TGTGCCAGCAGCTTACAGGGTCACAATGAGCAGTTCTTC
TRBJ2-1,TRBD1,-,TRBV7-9,CASSHGDRGRDEQFF,TGTGCCAGCAGCCATGGGGACAGGGGGCGGGATGAGCAGTTCTTC
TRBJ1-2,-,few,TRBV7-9,CASSLGAGSPNYGYTF,TGTGCCAGCAGCTTAGGGGCAGGCTCCCCTAACTATGGCTACACCTTC
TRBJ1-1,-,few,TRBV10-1,CASSERRQLMNTEAFF,TGCGCCAGCAGTGAGCGGCGACAGCTCATGAACACTGAAGCTTTCTTT
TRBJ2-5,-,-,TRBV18,CASSPVGRETQYF,TGTGCCAGCTCACCGGTAGGGAGGGAGACCCAGTACTTC
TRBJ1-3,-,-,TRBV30,CAWSVSLSGNTIYF,TGTGCCTGGAGTGTTTCCCTCTCTGGAAACACCATATATTTT
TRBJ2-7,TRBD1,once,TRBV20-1,CSARLTGEQYF,TGCAGTGCTAGGCTGACAGGGGAGCAGTACTTC
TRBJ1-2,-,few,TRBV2,CASSDQGTYGYTF,TGTGCCAGCAGTGATCAGGGAACTTATGGCTACACCTTC
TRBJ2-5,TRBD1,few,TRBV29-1,CSVHSDREQETQYF,TGCAGCGTCCACTCGGACAGGGAGCAAGAGACCCAGTACTTC
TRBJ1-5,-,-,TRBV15,CATSLKGQYSNQPQHF,TGTGCCACCAGCTTAAAGGGGCAGTATAGCAATCAGCCCCAGCATTTT